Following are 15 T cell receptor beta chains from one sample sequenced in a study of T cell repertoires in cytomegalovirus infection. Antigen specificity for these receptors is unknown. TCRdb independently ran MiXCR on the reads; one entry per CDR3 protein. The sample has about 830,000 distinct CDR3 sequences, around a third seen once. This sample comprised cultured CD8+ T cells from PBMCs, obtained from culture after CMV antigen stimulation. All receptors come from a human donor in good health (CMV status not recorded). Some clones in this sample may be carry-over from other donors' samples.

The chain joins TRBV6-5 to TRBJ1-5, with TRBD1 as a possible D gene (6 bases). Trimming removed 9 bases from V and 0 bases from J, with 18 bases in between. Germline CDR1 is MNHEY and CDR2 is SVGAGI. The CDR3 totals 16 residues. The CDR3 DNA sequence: TGTGCCAGTAAGGGACACTCAGGGAATAGCAATCAGCCCCAGCATTTT. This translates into CASKGHSGNSNQPQHF.

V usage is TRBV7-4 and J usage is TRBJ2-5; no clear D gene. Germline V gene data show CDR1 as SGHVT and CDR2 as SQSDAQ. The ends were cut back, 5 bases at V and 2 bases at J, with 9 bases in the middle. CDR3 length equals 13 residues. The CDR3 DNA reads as TGTGCCAGCAGCCCCTCCGGGCAAGAGACCCAGTACTTC. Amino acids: CASSPSGQETQYF.

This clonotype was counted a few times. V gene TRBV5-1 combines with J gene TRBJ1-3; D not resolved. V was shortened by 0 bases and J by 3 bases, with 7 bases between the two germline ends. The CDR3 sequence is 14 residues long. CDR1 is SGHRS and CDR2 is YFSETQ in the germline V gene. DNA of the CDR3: TGCGCCAGCAGCTTGGACAGAAGTGGAAACACCATATATTTT. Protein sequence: CASSLDRSGNTIYF.

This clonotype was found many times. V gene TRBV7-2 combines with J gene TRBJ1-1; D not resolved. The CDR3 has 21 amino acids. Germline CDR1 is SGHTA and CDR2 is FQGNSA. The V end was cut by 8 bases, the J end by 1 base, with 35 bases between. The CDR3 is CASQGRQQFFISPHKNTEAFF. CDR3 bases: TGTGCCAGCCAAGGACGGCAGCAGTTTTTTATCTCCCCACACAAGAACACTGAAGCTTTCTTT.

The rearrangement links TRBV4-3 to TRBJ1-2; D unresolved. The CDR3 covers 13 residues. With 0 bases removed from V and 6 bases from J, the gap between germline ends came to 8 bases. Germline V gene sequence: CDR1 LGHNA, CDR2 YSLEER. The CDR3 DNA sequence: TGCGCCAGCAGCCAAGATAGGGATAATGGCTACACCTTC. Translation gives CASSQDRDNGYTF.

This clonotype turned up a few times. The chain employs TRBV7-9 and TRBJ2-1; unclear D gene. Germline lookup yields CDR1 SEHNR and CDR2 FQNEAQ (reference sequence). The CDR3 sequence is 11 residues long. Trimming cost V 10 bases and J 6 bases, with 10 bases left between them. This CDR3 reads CATFFGNEQFF. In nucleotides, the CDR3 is TGTGCCACCTTTTTTGGCAATGAGCAGTTCTTC. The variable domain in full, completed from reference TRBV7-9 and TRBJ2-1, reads DTGVSQNPRHKITKRGQNVTFRCDPISEHNRLYWYRQTLGQGPEFLTYFQNEAQLEKSRLLSDRFSAERPKGSFSTLEIQRTEQGDSAMYLCATFFGNEQFFGPGTRLTVL.

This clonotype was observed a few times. CDR3 in DNA: TGTGCCAGCAGTGGACCACAGGCGTCTTACAATGAGCAGTTCTTC. It specifies CASSGPQASYNEQFF. The V gene is TRBV2, the J gene TRBJ2-1; D perhaps matches TRBD1 (5 bases). The length of the CDR3 is 15 residues. From germline, CDR1 is SNHLY and CDR2 FYNNEI. V was trimmed by 4 bases and J by 4 bases, leaving 14 bases between them.

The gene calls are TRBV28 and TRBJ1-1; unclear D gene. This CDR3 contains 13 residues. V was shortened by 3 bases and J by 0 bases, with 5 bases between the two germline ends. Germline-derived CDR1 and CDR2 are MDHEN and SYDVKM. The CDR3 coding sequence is TGTGCCAGCAGTTTCGACGTGAACACTGAAGCTTTCTTT. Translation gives CASSFDVNTEAFF.

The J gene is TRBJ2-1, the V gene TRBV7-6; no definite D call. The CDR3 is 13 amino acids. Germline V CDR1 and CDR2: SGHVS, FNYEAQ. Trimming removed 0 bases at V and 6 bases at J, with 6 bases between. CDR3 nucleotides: TGTGCCAGCAGCTTAGCGGCTGCCAATGAGCAGTTCTTC. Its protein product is CASSLAAANEQFF.

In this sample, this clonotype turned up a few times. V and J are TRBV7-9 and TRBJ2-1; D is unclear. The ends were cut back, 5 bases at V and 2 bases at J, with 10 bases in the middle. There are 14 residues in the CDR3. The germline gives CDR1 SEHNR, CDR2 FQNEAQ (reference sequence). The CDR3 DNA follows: TGTGCCAGCAGCGGACGGGTGGCCTACAATGAGCAGTTCTTC. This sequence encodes CASSGRVAYNEQFF.

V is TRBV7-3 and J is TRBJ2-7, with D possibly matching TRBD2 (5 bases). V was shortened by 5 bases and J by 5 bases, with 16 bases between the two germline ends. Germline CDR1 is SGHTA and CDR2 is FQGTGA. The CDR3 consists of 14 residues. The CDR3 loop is CASSLRHRRDEQYV. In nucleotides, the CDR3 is TGTGCCAGCAGCCTCAGACACCGGCGGGACGAGCAGTACGTC.

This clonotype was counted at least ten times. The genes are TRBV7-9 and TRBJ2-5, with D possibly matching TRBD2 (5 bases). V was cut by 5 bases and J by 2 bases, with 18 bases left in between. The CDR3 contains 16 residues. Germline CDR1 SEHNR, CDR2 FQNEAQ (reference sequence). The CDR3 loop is CASSLPGSQKQETQYF. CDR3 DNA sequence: TGTGCCAGCAGCCTACCGGGAAGCCAAAAGCAAGAGACCCAGTACTTC.

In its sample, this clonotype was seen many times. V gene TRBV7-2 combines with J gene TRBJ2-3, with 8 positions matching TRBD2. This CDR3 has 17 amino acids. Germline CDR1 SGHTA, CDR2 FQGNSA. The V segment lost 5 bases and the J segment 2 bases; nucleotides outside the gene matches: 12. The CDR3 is CASSPRGAGATTDTQYF. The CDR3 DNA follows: TGTGCCAGCAGCCCCCGGGGAGCGGGGGCCACCACAGATACGCAGTATTTT.

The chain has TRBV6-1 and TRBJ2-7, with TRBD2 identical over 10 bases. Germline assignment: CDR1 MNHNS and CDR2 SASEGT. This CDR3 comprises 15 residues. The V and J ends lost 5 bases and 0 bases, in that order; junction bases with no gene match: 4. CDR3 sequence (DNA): TGTGCCAGCAGTTATAGCGGGGGGTTCTCCTACGAGCAGTACGTC. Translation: CASSYSGGFSYEQYV.

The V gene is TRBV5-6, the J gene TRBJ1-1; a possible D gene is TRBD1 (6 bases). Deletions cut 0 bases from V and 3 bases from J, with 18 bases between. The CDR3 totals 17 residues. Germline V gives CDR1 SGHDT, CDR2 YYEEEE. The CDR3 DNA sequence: TGTGCCAGCAGCTTGGGGGACATACTTCCTGAGGACACTGAAGCTTTCTTT. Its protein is CASSLGDILPEDTEAFF.